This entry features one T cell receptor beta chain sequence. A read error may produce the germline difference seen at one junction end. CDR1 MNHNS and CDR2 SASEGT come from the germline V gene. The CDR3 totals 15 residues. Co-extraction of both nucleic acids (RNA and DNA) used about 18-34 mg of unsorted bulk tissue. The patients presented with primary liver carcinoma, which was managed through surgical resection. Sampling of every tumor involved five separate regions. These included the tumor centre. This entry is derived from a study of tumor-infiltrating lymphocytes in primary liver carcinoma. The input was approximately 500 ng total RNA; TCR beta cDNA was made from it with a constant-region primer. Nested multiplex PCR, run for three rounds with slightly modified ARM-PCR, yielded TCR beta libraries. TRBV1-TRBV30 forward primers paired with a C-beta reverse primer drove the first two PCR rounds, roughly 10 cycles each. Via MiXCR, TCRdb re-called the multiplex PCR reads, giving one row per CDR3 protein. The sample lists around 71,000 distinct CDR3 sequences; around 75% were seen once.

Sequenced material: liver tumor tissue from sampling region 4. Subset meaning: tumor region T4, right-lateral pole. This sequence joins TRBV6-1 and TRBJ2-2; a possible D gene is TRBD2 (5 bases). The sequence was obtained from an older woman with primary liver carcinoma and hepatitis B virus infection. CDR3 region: CASGRHMLRTGELSF. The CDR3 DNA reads TGTGCCAGCGGTAGACATATGTTGAGGACCGGGGAGCTGTCTTTT.